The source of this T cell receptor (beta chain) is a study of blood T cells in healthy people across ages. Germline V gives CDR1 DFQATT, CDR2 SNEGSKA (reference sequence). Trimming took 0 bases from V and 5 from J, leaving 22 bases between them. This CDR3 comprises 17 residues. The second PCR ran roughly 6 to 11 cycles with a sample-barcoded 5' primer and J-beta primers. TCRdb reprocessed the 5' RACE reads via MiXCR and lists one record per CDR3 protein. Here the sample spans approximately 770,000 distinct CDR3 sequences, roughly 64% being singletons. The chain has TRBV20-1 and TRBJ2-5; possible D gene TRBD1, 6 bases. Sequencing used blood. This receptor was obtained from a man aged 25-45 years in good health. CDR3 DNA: TGCAGTGCTAGAGATCCTCGGACAGACCCTTCGGGGGAGACCCAGTACTTC. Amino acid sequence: CSARDPRTDPSGETQYF.